This T cell receptor beta chain was recovered during a study of blood T cells in healthy people across ages. On the study more broadly: Template-switching capture recovered about one barcoded beta molecule per two T cells. Study-level points and caveats: A greater number of naive CD4+ cells and higher diversity distinguished long-lived donors from aged donors.

Then a second PCR, running about 7 to 11 cycles, was carried out with a sample-barcoded 5' primer and a J-beta primer mix. A 12-random-nucleotide template-switch adaptor tagged each cDNA molecule. TCRdb passed the 5' RACE reads through MiXCR, listing each CDR3 protein once. The table lists some 1.6 million distinct CDR3 sequences, 34% of them singletons, with approximately 11% in the top ten. CDR3 size: 16 residues. Per the germline V gene, CDR1 is SGDLS and CDR2 is YYNGEE. Germline trimming cut 3 bases from V and 4 bases from J; bases unmatched to any gene: 8. Turning to this clonotype: As yet, its antigen is unknown.

Ranging in age from roughly 6 to 95, the donors were healthy Caucasian individuals from Russia. V gene TRBV9 combines with J gene TRBJ2-3; 10 positions match TRBD1. The TCR was taken from a woman aged 25 to 45 in good health. The sequenced sample was blood. DNA for the CDR3: TGTGCCAGCAGCGCCCAGACAGGGGGCACCGCAGATACGCAGTATTTT. Its translation: CASSAQTGGTADTQYF.